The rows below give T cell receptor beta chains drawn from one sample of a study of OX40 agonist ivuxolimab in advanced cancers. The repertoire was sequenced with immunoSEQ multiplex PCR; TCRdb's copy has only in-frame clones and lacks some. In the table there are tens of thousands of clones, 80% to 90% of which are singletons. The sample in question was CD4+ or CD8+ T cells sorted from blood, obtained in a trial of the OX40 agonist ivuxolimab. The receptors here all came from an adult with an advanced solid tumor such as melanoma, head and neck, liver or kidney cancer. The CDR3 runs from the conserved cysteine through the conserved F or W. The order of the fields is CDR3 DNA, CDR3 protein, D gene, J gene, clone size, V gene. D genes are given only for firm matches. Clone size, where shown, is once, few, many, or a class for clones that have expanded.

TGTGCCAGCAGTTTAACTCCTCCCCAGCATTTT | CASSLTPPQHF | NA | TRBJ1-5 | NA | TRBV28
TGTGCCAGCAGGGGCAGGGGTCCTGGCTACACCTTC | CASRGRGPGYTF | NA | TRBJ1-2 | NA | TRBV6-1
TGTGCCTGGACCCCGGGAGGTACCGGGGAGCTGTTTTTT | CAWTPGGTGELFF | TRBD2 | TRBJ2-2 | few | TRBV30
TGTGCCAGCAGCAGGGAGGACTCGCTGGTCACCGGGGAGCTGTTTTTT | CASSREDSLVTGELFF | NA | TRBJ2-2 | few | TRBV2
TGCGCCAGCAGCCAAGGAGTCGGAAGGGTGGACACCGGGGAGCTGTTTTTT | CASSQGVGRVDTGELFF | NA | TRBJ2-2 | NA | TRBV4-3
TGTGCCAGCAGCAGGACAGGGGCACCTGGGGCCAACGTCCTGACTTTC | CASSRTGAPGANVLTF | TRBD1 | TRBJ2-6 | NA | TRBV11-2
TGTGCCAGCAGCCAAGATCGGCATCTCGGCTACACCTTC | CASSQDRHLGYTF | NA | TRBJ1-2 | NA | TRBV4-2
TGTGCCAGCAGCTTGAGACCGTCCGATTCACCCCTCCACTTT | CASSLRPSDSPLHF | NA | TRBJ1-6 | few | TRBV11-2
TGTGCCAGCAGCTTAGCGGGGCGGGGGGCTAGCACAGATACGCAGTATTTT | CASSLAGRGASTDTQYF | TRBD2 | TRBJ2-3 | NA | TRBV7-2
TGTGCCAGCAGCCTCGGACAGTTTTCTGGGGCCAACGTCCTGACTTTC | CASSLGQFSGANVLTF | NA | TRBJ2-6 | NA | TRBV5-5
TGTGCCAGCAGTTTGGCAGGGGGATATGGCTACACCTTC | CASSLAGGYGYTF | TRBD1 | TRBJ1-2 | NA | TRBV27
TGTGCCAGCAGTTTTCGGGGGTCCTCCTACGAGCAGTACTTC | CASSFRGSSYEQYF | NA | TRBJ2-7 | NA | TRBV27
TGTGCCATCAAGGAGGACACTGAAGCTTTCTTT | CAIKEDTEAFF | NA | TRBJ1-1 | NA | TRBV10-3
TGCAGCATCCGGGACAGGGGCGTTTCGGTCGGAGTCTTC | CSIRDRGVSVGVF | TRBD1 | TRBJ2-1 | NA | TRBV29-1
TGTGCCAGCAGTAGGGAGAACACCGGGGAGCTGTTTTTT | CASSRENTGELFF | NA | TRBJ2-2 | NA | TRBV25-1
TGTGCCAGCAGGAGGACAGTAAACTATGGCTACACCTTC | CASRRTVNYGYTF | NA | TRBJ1-2 | once | TRBV28
TGTGCCAGCAGCTTGAACGGGGACGGGCAGCCCCAGCATTTT | CASSLNGDGQPQHF | NA | TRBJ1-5 | NA | TRBV5-5
TGTGCCAGCAGCTTAGAGAGCGGGGGAAGATACAATGAGCAGTTCTTC | CASSLESGGRYNEQFF | TRBD2 | TRBJ2-1 | NA | TRBV7-8
TGTGCCAGCAGCCCTACCAGACGAGCGGGAGTTCTCTACAATGAGCAGTTCTTC | CASSPTRRAGVLYNEQFF | TRBD2 | TRBJ2-1 | NA | TRBV7-3
TGTGCCACCAGCAGAGCGCTCGGGACTAGCGGGGGGGCGTACAATGAGCAGTTCTTC | CATSRALGTSGGAYNEQFF | TRBD2 | TRBJ2-1 | NA | TRBV15
TGTGCCAGCATAAGACAGGGTTGGGGGGATCAACCCCAGCATTTT | CASIRQGWGDQPQHF | TRBD1 | TRBJ1-5 | NA | TRBV6-1
TGTGCCAGCAGTGCAGGGGAGCGGGCTAATGAAAAACTGTTTTTT | CASSAGERANEKLFF | NA | TRBJ1-4 | NA | TRBV27
TGTGCCAGCAGCGTAGCCCTCGGGATAACTAACTATGGCTACACCTTC | CASSVALGITNYGYTF | NA | TRBJ1-2 | NA | TRBV9
TGTGCCAGCAGCTTAGGCTGGTCCTACGAGCAGTACTTC | CASSLGWSYEQYF | NA | TRBJ2-7 | NA | TRBV7-3
TGTGCCAGCAGCCAAGAACAGGGGTTGGCCCTCCACTTT | CASSQEQGLALHF | TRBD1 | TRBJ1-6 | medium-sized | TRBV7-9
TGTGCCAGCAGTTACGTTGGACCTCGTCAGCCCCAGCATTTT | CASSYVGPRQPQHF | NA | TRBJ1-5 | once | TRBV6-5
TGTGCCAGCAGCCAAATCTATCAGGTGAACACTGAAGCTTTCTTT | CASSQIYQVNTEAFF | NA | TRBJ1-1 | once | TRBV14
TGTGCCAGCAGTGTAAGGAATCCTGGAGCGGGAGGGAGCCTCTACGAGCAGTACTTC | CASSVRNPGAGGSLYEQYF | TRBD2 | TRBJ2-7 | NA | TRBV6-1
TGTGCCAGCTCACCAAGTCTCACTGGGACTAGCGGGTCACAAGACTCCTACGAGCAGTACTTC | CASSPSLTGTSGSQDSYEQYF | TRBD2 | TRBJ2-7 | NA | TRBV18
TGTGCCAGCTCACCATTCCCCTCACCAACTAATGAAAAACTGTTTTTT | CASSPFPSPTNEKLFF | NA | TRBJ1-4 | NA | TRBV18
TGCGCCAGCAGCCCCGGCGACAGCAACTCTGGAAACACCATATATTTT | CASSPGDSNSGNTIYF | NA | TRBJ1-3 | NA | TRBV4-1
TGTGCCACCCTCGGGCAATACACTGAAGCTTTCTTT | CATLGQYTEAFF | NA | TRBJ1-1 | NA | TRBV6-1
TGCGCCAGCAGCCAAGAGGAGGAGTCCTATGGCTACACCTTC | CASSQEEESYGYTF | NA | TRBJ1-2 | NA | TRBV4-3
TGCGCCAGCAGCCAAGATGGGGGTTATAGCATTCAGTACTTC | CASSQDGGYSIQYF | NA | TRBJ2-4 | once | TRBV4-1
TGTGCCAGCACGACAGGGGATCAGCCCCAGCATTTT | CASTTGDQPQHF | TRBD1 | TRBJ1-5 | NA | TRBV19
TGTGCCAGCAGTGACAGGGTTGAAGCTTTCTTT | CASSDRVEAFF | NA | TRBJ1-1 | NA | TRBV6-1
TGTGCCAGCAGTGAAGGGAGGACAGGGAAGTACTTC | CASSEGRTGKYF | TRBD1 | TRBJ2-7 | NA | TRBV6-5
TGCAGCGTTAAACAGGGTACGGGCACTGAAGCTTTCTTT | CSVKQGTGTEAFF | NA | TRBJ1-1 | NA | TRBV29-1
TGTGCCAGCAGTCGAACAGGGGGGCAAGAGACCCAGTACTTC | CASSRTGGQETQYF | TRBD1 | TRBJ2-5 | NA | TRBV7-9
TGTGCCAGCAGCTTAGTAGGGCCAGGGGGAAACACCATATATTTT | CASSLVGPGGNTIYF | NA | TRBJ1-3 | NA | TRBV7-2
TGTGCCAGCAGCTTGGCGGGCGGGGGGGCCCACCAGTACTTC | CASSLAGGGAHQYF | TRBD2 | TRBJ2-5 | NA | TRBV11-1
TGCGCCAGCAGCCCAATGGACAGAGGCGGGAATCAGCCCCAGCATTTT | CASSPMDRGGNQPQHF | NA | TRBJ1-5 | NA | TRBV4-1
TGTGCCAGCAGTTTTAACATCGGACTAGACTACGAGCAGTACTTC | CASSFNIGLDYEQYF | TRBD2 | TRBJ2-7 | NA | TRBV27
TGTGCCAGCAGCCCTAGGACGGGACACTACGAGCAGTACTTC | CASSPRTGHYEQYF | NA | TRBJ2-7 | NA | TRBV7-9
TGCGCCAGCAGCCGAAAATTAGACAGCTCTGGAAACACCATATATTTT | CASSRKLDSSGNTIYF | NA | TRBJ1-3 | NA | TRBV4-1
TGTGCCAGCAGCTTGTATCTGGGGGTCAGCAATCAGCCCCAGCATTTT | CASSLYLGVSNQPQHF | NA | TRBJ1-5 | NA | TRBV5-6
TGTGCCAGCAGTCGGGACACCAACACCGGGGAGCTGTTTTTT | CASSRDTNTGELFF | NA | TRBJ2-2 | few | TRBV28
TGTGCCAGCACCAACCCGGGACCACCGAAGCTGTTTTTT | CASTNPGPPKLFF | NA | TRBJ2-2 | NA | TRBV6-5
TGTGCCAGCAAAAACCAGCGGGGTTACAATGAGCAGTTCTTC | CASKNQRGYNEQFF | TRBD2 | TRBJ2-1 | NA | TRBV2
TGTGCCAGTAGTAATTTGGGGGGCTCAGCATACGAGCAGTACTTC | CASSNLGGSAYEQYF | NA | TRBJ2-7 | NA | TRBV19
TGCGCCAGCATAGGAGGGACAGAGGCTTCAGCTACGCAGTATTTT | CASIGGTEASATQYF | NA | TRBJ2-3 | once | TRBV5-1
TGCGCCAGCTACCGCGACAGGGGCTTGAACACTGAAGCTTTCTTT | CASYRDRGLNTEAFF | TRBD1 | TRBJ1-1 | NA | TRBV5-1
TGTGCCAGCAGCCGGGAACACCGTTCAGATACGCAGTATTTT | CASSREHRSDTQYF | NA | TRBJ2-3 | NA | TRBV6-5